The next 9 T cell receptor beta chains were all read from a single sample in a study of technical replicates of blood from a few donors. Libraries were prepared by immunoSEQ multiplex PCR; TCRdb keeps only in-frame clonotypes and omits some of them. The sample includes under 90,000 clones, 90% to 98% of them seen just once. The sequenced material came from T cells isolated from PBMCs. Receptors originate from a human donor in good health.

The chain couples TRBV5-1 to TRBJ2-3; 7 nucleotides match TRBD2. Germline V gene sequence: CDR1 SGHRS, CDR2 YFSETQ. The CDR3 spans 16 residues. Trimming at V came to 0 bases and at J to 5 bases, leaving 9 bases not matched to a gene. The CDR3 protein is CASSLGGRALGDTQYF. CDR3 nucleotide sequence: TGCGCCAGCAGCTTGGGGGGGAGGGCCCTCGGAGATACGCAGTATTTT.

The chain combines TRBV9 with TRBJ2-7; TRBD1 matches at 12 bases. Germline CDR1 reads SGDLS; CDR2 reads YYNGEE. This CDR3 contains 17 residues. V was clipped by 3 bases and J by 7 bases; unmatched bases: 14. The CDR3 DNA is TGTGCCAGCAGCGCCAGCTTCCCGGGACAGGGGGCATTTGAGCAGTACTTC. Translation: CASSASFPGQGAFEQYF.

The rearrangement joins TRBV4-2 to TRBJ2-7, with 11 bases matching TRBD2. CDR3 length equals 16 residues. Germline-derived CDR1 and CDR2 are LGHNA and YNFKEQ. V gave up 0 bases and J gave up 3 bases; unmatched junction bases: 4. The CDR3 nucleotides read TGTGCCAGCAGCCAAGAAACTAGCGGGGGCAACTACGAGCAGTACTTC. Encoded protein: CASSQETSGGNYEQYF.

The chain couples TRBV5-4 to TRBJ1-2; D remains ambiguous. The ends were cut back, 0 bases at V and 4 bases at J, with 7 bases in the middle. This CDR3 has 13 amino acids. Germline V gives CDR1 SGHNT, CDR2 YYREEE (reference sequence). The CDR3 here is CASSLGEVYGYTF. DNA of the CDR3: TGTGCCAGCAGCTTGGGGGAGGTCTATGGCTACACCTTC.

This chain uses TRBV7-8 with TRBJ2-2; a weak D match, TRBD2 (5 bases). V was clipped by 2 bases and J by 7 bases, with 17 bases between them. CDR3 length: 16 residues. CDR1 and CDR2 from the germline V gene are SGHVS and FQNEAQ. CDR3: CASSLQESPSSGELFF. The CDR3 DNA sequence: TGTGCCAGCAGCTTACAGGAGTCCCCTAGCAGCGGGGAGCTGTTTTTT.

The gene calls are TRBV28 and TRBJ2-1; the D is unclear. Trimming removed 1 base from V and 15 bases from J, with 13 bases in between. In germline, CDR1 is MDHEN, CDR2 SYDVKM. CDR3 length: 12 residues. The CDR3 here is CASSLYSQDAFF. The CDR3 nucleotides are TGTGCCAGCAGTTTATATAGCCAAGACGCGTTCTTC.

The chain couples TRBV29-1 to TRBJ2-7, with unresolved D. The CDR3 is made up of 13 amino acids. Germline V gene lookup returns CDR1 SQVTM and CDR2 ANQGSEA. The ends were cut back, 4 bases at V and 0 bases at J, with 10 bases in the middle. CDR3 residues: CSVVTPGSYEQYF. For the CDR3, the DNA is TGCAGCGTTGTCACCCCCGGCTCCTACGAGCAGTACTTC.

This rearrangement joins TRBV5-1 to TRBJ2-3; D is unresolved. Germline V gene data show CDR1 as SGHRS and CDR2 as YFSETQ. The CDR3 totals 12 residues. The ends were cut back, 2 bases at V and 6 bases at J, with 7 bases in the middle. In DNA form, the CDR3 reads TGCGCCAGCAGCTTTTCGGTGGATACGCAGTATTTT. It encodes CASSFSVDTQYF.

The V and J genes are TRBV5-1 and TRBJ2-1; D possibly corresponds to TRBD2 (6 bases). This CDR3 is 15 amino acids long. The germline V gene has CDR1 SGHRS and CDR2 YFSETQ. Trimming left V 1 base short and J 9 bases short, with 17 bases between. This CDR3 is CASSLYGSREVEQFF. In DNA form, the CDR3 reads TGCGCCAGCAGCTTGTACGGGAGTAGAGAGGTTGAGCAGTTCTTC.